What follows are 32 T cell receptor beta chains derived from one specimen sequenced in a study of blood T cell repertoires in COVID-19. Repertoires were generated with immunoSEQ multiplex PCR, while TCRdb's copy carries only in-frame clones and drops some. In the table there are 400,000 or so clones, roughly 91% of which are singletons. Sequenced sample: PBMCs or T cells enriched from blood (not recorded which). These receptors all come from a man aged 18 to 30 who had recovered from COVID-19.

J is TRBJ2-1 and V is TRBV25-1; D might be TRBD2 (6 bases). V was clipped by 1 base and J by 2 bases, with 12 bases between them. CDR3 length: 16 amino acids. Germline CDR1 reads MGHDK; CDR2 reads SYGVNS. CDR3 in amino acids: CASSEFTGATYNEQFF. CDR3 in DNA: TGTGCCAGCAGTGAATTTACGGGAGCCACCTACAATGAGCAGTTCTTC.

The chain links TRBV5-1 to TRBJ1-5; a possible D gene is TRBD1 (6 bases). The CDR3 spans 18 residues. V was shortened by 0 bases and J by 2 bases, with 18 bases between the two germline ends. Germline CDR1 is SGHRS and CDR2 is YFSETQ. Here the CDR3 DNA reads TGCGCCAGCAGCTTGGAGCCTCGGGGGGCGGGAGGCAATCAGCCCCAGCATTTT. It codes for CASSLEPRGAGGNQPQHF.

The rearrangement joins TRBV15 to TRBJ2-1; 15 bases line up with TRBD2. Losses at the gene ends were 7 bases for V and 11 bases for J; bases not matched to a gene: 3. CDR3 length equals 13 residues. The V gene's germline CDR1 is LNHNV and CDR2 YYDKDF (reference sequence). CDR3 region: CATKGTSGGKQFF. CDR3 bases: TGTGCCACCAAAGGGACTAGCGGGGGGAAGCAGTTCTTC.

V gene TRBV18 combines with J gene TRBJ2-7; 8 bases map to TRBD1. The V gene's germline CDR1 is KGHSH and CDR2 LQKENI. This CDR3 is 16 amino acids long. J gave up 3 bases and V 4 bases, and 11 bases lay outside the gene matches. CDR3 bases: TGTGCCAGCTCACTCGGGGTTGGACAGGGCTTCTACGAGCAGTACTTC. Translation: CASSLGVGQGFYEQYF.

The chain recombines TRBV5-4 with TRBJ2-5; 9 bases are shared with TRBD1. CDR3 length: 15 residues. Trimming removed 7 bases from V and 1 base from J; junction bases left unmatched: 8. Germline V CDR1 and CDR2: SGHNT, YYREEE (reference sequence). Written as DNA, the CDR3 is TGTGCCAGCCGATTGACAGGGGGACGCCAAGAGACCCAGTACTTC. Translating it yields CASRLTGGRQETQYF.

This clone was seen only a few times. The gene calls are TRBV5-4 and TRBJ1-3; a weak D match, TRBD1 (6 bases). CDR1 and CDR2 from the germline V gene are SGHNT and YYREEE (reference sequence). V gave up 4 bases and J gave up 0 bases, with 14 bases separating them. The CDR3 has 16 amino acids. The CDR3 protein is CASSGRQAHSGNTIYF. The CDR3 DNA follows: TGTGCCAGCAGCGGAAGACAGGCCCACTCTGGAAACACCATATATTTT.

The V gene is TRBV9, the J gene TRBJ2-7, with D possibly being TRBD2 (6 bases). This CDR3 contains 15 residues. The germline V gene has CDR1 SGDLS and CDR2 YYNGEE. The V gene lost 0 bases and the J gene lost 0 bases, with 10 bases spanning the gap. CDR3 DNA sequence: TGTGCCAGCAGCGTAGATGCGGGGACCTCCTACGAGCAGTACTTC. Its protein product is CASSVDAGTSYEQYF.

The rearrangement links TRBV7-5 to TRBJ2-2; the DNA was not used to check the table's D call, TRBD2. TRBV7-5 is designated a pseudogene. There are 14 residues in the CDR3. The CDR3 is CVRSLPPSSRELFF. The CDR3 DNA reads as TGTGTCAGAAGCTTACCCCCTAGTAGTCGGGAGCTGTTTTTT.

V is TRBV7-2 and J is TRBJ1-1; the match to TRBD1 covers 7 bases. The CDR3 is made up of 13 amino acids. Germline V lookup: CDR1 SGHTA, CDR2 FQGNSA. The junction had 10 bases not matched to a gene; V was cut back by 5 bases and J by 10 bases. The CDR3 nucleotides are TGTGCCAGCAGCCCCAGGGGGGCGAGGGGAGCTTTCTTT. Translated: CASSPRGARGAFF.

This rearrangement joins TRBV5-1 to TRBJ1-1, with TRBD1 identical over 7 bases. The V segment lost 4 bases and the J segment 7 bases; nucleotides outside the gene matches: 4. Per germline, CDR1 SGHRS and CDR2 YFSETQ. The CDR3 consists of 12 residues. CDR3 protein: CASSATGIEAFF. As DNA, the CDR3 is TGCGCCAGCAGCGCGACAGGGATTGAAGCTTTCTTT.

The J gene is TRBJ1-2, the V gene TRBV30; 8 bases agree with TRBD1. The J segment lost 5 bases and the V segment lost 4 bases, leaving 6 bases of the junction unmatched. Germline CDR1 is GTSNPN and CDR2 is SVGIG (reference sequence). This CDR3 region has 13 residues. CDR3 residues: CAWNQQGEYGYTF. In DNA form, the CDR3 reads TGTGCCTGGAATCAACAGGGGGAGTATGGCTACACCTTC.

DNA for the CDR3: TGTGCCAGCAAGGGACAGGAGGGCGAGCAGTACTTC. This codes for CASKGQEGEQYF. The chain has TRBV2 and TRBJ2-7; 8 positions match TRBD1. The V gene end was trimmed by 7 bases and the J gene end by 6 bases; junction bases not matched to a gene: 5. Germline CDR1 reads SNHLY; CDR2 reads FYNNEI. The CDR3 covers 12 residues.

The chain couples TRBV6-5 to TRBJ2-3, with TRBD2 identical over 13 bases. The J segment lost 10 bases and the V segment lost 10 bases, leaving 14 bases of the junction unmatched. The germline gives CDR1 MNHEY, CDR2 SVGAGI. The CDR3 extends over 15 amino acids. This CDR3 is CATSYQGTSGAAQYF. Written as DNA, the CDR3 is TGTGCCACCTCCTACCAGGGGACTAGCGGGGCTGCGCAGTATTTT.

The chain couples TRBV6-4 to TRBJ2-3, with D tentatively TRBD2 (5 bases). The CDR3 runs 14 residues. Trimming took off 3 bases at V and 4 bases at J, with 11 bases between the two ends. From germline, CDR1 is MRHNA and CDR2 SNTAGT. In DNA form, the CDR3 reads TGTGCCAGCAGTGAGTTAGGGCGGGCAGATACGCAGTATTTT. It encodes CASSELGRADTQYF.

The chain joins TRBV7-9 to TRBJ1-5, with a tentative D call TRBD1 (5 bases). Germline V gene data show CDR1 as SEHNR and CDR2 as FQNEAQ (reference sequence). The length of the CDR3 is 11 residues. V dropped 11 bases and J dropped 5 bases, with 10 bases sitting between them. CDR3 DNA sequence: TGTGCCTGGGGCGGGGATCAGCCCCAGCATTTT. The encoded protein is CAWGGDQPQHF.

The genes are TRBV28 and TRBJ2-2, with D possibly being TRBD2 (6 bases). Per the germline V gene, CDR1 is MDHEN and CDR2 is SYDVKM. The CDR3 spans 16 residues. The V and J ends lost 3 bases and 1 base respectively, with 12 bases between them. DNA of the CDR3: TGTGCCAGCAGTTTTATTCAGGGAGGGAACACCGGGGAGCTGTTTTTT. Translating gives CASSFIQGGNTGELFF.

The chain combines TRBV27 with TRBJ2-7; tentative D call: TRBD2 (5 bases). The CDR3 covers 13 residues. Germline V lookup: CDR1 MNHEY, CDR2 SMNVEV (reference sequence). V lost 2 bases and J lost 5, with 10 bases in between. CDR3 loop: CASSLTGIHEQYF. Written as DNA, the CDR3 is TGTGCCAGCAGTTTAACGGGGATCCACGAGCAGTACTTC.

The rearrangement joins TRBV19 to TRBJ1-2; D ambiguous. This CDR3 contains 14 residues. The germline V gene has CDR1 LNHDA and CDR2 SQIVND (reference sequence). The V and J ends lost 6 bases and 4 bases respectively, with 15 bases between them. In DNA form, the CDR3 reads TGTGCCAGTAGCCAAAAGGGTGGACTCTATGGCTACACCTTC. This codes for CASSQKGGLYGYTF.

This clone was recorded only once. The chain has TRBV6-5 and TRBJ1-1; TRBD1 might be the D (5 bases). V dropped 4 bases and J dropped 5 bases, with 17 bases sitting between them. This CDR3 comprises 15 residues. In germline, CDR1 is MNHEY, CDR2 SVGAGI. The CDR3 loop reads CASSFREVRATEAFF. In DNA, the CDR3 is TGTGCCAGCAGTTTCAGGGAGGTTCGAGCGACTGAAGCTTTCTTT.

The chain has TRBV3-1 (or the pseudogene TRBV3-2) and TRBJ2-1; a weak D match, TRBD1 (6 bases). CDR3 length: 14 amino acids. V lost 8 bases and J lost 3, with 14 bases in between. Looked up from germline, CDR1 is LGHDT and CDR2 is YNNKEL (reference sequence). CDR3 DNA: TGTGCCAGCGGGTTGGGGACAAACTACAATGAGCAGTTCTTC. Protein sequence: CASGLGTNYNEQFF.

The chain joins TRBV6-6 to TRBJ1-3; maybe TRBD1 (6 bases). V shed 5 bases and J shed 0 bases, with 14 bases lying between them. Germline CDR1 MNHNY, CDR2 SVGAGI (reference sequence). The CDR3 runs to 16 residues. CDR3 nucleotides: TGTGCCAGCAGTCGAACAGGGCGCAACTCTGGAAACACCATATATTTT. This gives the protein CASSRTGRNSGNTIYF.

CDR3 nucleotide sequence: TGTGCCAGCAGGAGGGGACAGACTGGGGCCAACGTCCTGACTTTC. It specifies CASRRGQTGANVLTF. This sequence joins TRBV2 and TRBJ2-6; TRBD1 aligns across 7 bases. Germline loops: CDR1 SNHLY, CDR2 FYNNEI. CDR3 size: 15 residues. J gave up 2 bases and V 6 bases, and 4 bases lay outside the gene matches.

The chain is built from TRBV6-5 and TRBJ2-1; 9 positions match TRBD1. Germline trimming cut 6 bases from V and 6 bases from J; bases unmatched to any gene: 6. The CDR3 runs 14 residues. Germline-derived CDR1 and CDR2 are MNHEY and SVGAGI. In DNA, the CDR3 is TGTGCCAGCAGGTGGGACAGGGCTTCCAATGAGCAGTTCTTC. Translated, it gives CASRWDRASNEQFF.

The genes are TRBV28 and TRBJ2-1; TRBD2 matches at 14 bases. Germline V gene sequence: CDR1 MDHEN, CDR2 SYDVKM. With 5 bases clipped from V and 7 bases from J, the junction kept 7 bases outside the gene matches. The CDR3 has 16 amino acids. CDR3 coding DNA: TGTGCCAGCAGTCGACGACTAGCGGGGGGGGAGAATGAGCAGTTCTTC. Translated: CASSRRLAGGENEQFF.

The rearrangement links TRBV30 to TRBJ2-1; 13 bases are shared with TRBD2. This CDR3 contains 15 residues. V was pared by 2 bases and J by 8 bases, with 6 bases of the junction left unmatched. Germline V CDR1 and CDR2: GTSNPN, SVGIG (reference sequence). This CDR3 reads CAWSIRLAGGDEQFF. In nucleotides, the CDR3 is TGTGCCTGGAGTATTCGACTAGCGGGAGGTGATGAGCAGTTCTTC.

V gene TRBV5-5 combines with J gene TRBJ2-7; D call uncertain. Germline CDR1 is SGHKS and CDR2 is YYEKEE (reference sequence). This CDR3 has 13 amino acids. V shed 2 bases and J shed 4 bases, with 10 bases lying between them. For the CDR3, the DNA is TGTGCCAGCAGCTTTTATGATGCGTACGAGCAGTACTTC. It yields the protein CASSFYDAYEQYF.

The CDR3 sequence is CASSFGAGTGELFF. CDR3 sequence (DNA): TGCGCCAGCAGCTTCGGAGCGGGGACCGGGGAGCTGTTTTTT. V usage is TRBV5-1 and J usage is TRBJ2-2, with 7 positions matching TRBD2. Germline loops: CDR1 SGHRS, CDR2 YFSETQ. CDR3 length: 14 residues. J lost 5 bases, V lost 2 bases, and 3 bases had no gene match.

This chain joins TRBV7-8 and TRBJ2-1; TRBD2 might be the D (6 bases). V lost 2 bases and J 2 bases, leaving 10 bases between the germline ends. The V gene's germline CDR1 is SGHVS and CDR2 FQNEAQ. There are 15 residues in the CDR3. The CDR3 protein is CASSLTGTPYNEQFF. The CDR3, as DNA: TGTGCCAGCAGCTTAACCGGGACTCCCTACAATGAGCAGTTCTTC.

This clone showed up just once. V gene TRBV7-2 combines with J gene TRBJ2-1; 7 nucleotides align to TRBD1. The CDR3 is made up of 16 amino acids. V was clipped by 3 bases and J by 5 bases; unmatched bases: 10. Germline CDR1 is SGHTA and CDR2 is FQGNSA. CDR3 amino acids: CASSFLSGTGDNEQFF. The CDR3, as DNA: TGTGCCAGCAGCTTTCTCTCGGGAACAGGGGACAATGAGCAGTTCTTC.

In DNA form, the CDR3 reads TGTGCCATCAGGCCACAGGGGGAGATGAGTGAGCAGTTCTTC. This translates into CAIRPQGEMSEQFF. V usage is TRBV10-3 and J usage is TRBJ2-1; 8 nucleotides align to TRBD1. V shed 6 bases and J 9 bases; nucleotides not matched to a gene: 10. CDR1 and CDR2 (germline): ENHRY, SYGVKD. The length of the CDR3 is 14 residues.

The CDR3 region is CASSSRQANSYNSPLHF. The CDR3 nucleotides are TGTGCCAGCAGCTCCCGACAGGCAAACTCCTATAATTCACCCCTCCACTTT. The V call is TRBV7-2, the J call TRBJ1-6; possibly TRBD1 for D (6 bases). V dropped 4 bases and J dropped 0 bases, with 13 bases sitting between them. The CDR3 is made up of 17 amino acids. From germline, CDR1 is SGHTA and CDR2 FQGNSA.

On this clone itself: Other DNA sequences of this sample code for an identical CDR3. The CDR3, as DNA: TGTGCCAGCTCACCCCCCGGGGGTTACGAGCAGTACTTC. Protein product: CASSPPGGYEQYF. V gene TRBV18 combines with J gene TRBJ2-7, with TRBD2 as a possible D gene (6 bases). This CDR3 contains 13 residues. V shed 3 bases and J shed 4 bases, with 10 bases lying between them. Germline V gene data show CDR1 as KGHSH and CDR2 as LQKENI.